This record covers a single T cell receptor (beta chain). These data belong to a study of blood T cell repertoires in COVID-19. Study overall: Samples representing acute and convalescent COVID-19 were sourced from the United States, Italy and Spain. The analysed material was cDNA or gDNA that came from T cells, B-cell-depleted T cells, or PBMCs.

The CDR3 totals 15 residues. From germline, CDR1 is KGHSH and CDR2 LQKENI. V gave up 3 bases and J gave up 1 base; unmatched junction bases: 5. In the original analysis: From reference gene primer amplification, estimates of nucleated cell counts were derived. Assay: immunoSEQ multiplex PCR; the TCRdb copy retains only in-frame clones and omits some. For V, J and clone size, that table is used; D and trimming come from the DNA. The profile covers roughly 200,000 clones, with around 80% appearing a single time and about 7% taken by the ten largest. Seattle cases were enrolled at active infection and followed longitudinally.

The sequence came from a woman aged 40 to 49 with COVID-19, enrolled during active disease. What was sequenced was peripheral blood. The chain uses TRBV18 and TRBJ1-1, with 7 nucleotides matching TRBD1. This CDR3 reads CASSPPGQPNTEAFF. DNA for the CDR3: TGTGCCAGCTCACCGCCGGGACAGCCGAACACTGAAGCTTTCTTT.